The 31 T cell receptor beta chains presented below share a single source sample, sequenced in a study of blood T cell repertoires in COVID-19. Assay: immunoSEQ multiplex PCR; the TCRdb copy retains only in-frame clones and omits some. The table records 83,000 or so clones, around 82% of them present only once. The specimen sequenced was peripheral blood. All receptors derive from a human donor in a cohort sampled during active COVID-19.

This chain uses TRBV7-9 with TRBJ1-2, with 9 bases matching TRBD1. V lost 5 bases, J lost 2 bases, and 6 bases stayed unmatched. CDR3 size: 15 residues. In germline, CDR1 is SEHNR, CDR2 FQNEAQ (reference sequence). This CDR3 is CASSDLGTGNYGYTF. CDR3 coding DNA: TGTGCCAGCAGCGACCTGGGGACAGGGAACTATGGCTACACCTTC. The whole variable domain, remainder taken from reference TRBV7-9 and TRBJ1-2, is DTGVSQNPRHKITKRGQNVTFRCDPISEHNRLYWYRQTLGQGPEFLTYFQNEAQLEKSRLLSDRFSAERPKGSFSTLEIQRTEQGDSAMYLCASSDLGTGNYGYTFGSGTRLTVV.

This chain links TRBV5-6 with TRBJ2-3, with TRBD1 matching over 9 bases. The CDR3 totals 14 residues. V lost 2 bases and J lost 5; bases outside the gene matches: 3. Germline V lookup: CDR1 SGHDT, CDR2 YYEEEE. For the CDR3, the DNA is TGTGCCAGCAGCTTTAAGACAGGGGGAGATACGCAGTATTTT. Protein: CASSFKTGGDTQYF.

The chain employs TRBV28 and TRBJ1-5; D possibly corresponds to TRBD1 (5 bases). V was trimmed by 6 bases and J by 5 bases, leaving 17 bases between them. CDR1 is MDHEN, CDR2 SYDVKM, per germline. The CDR3 extends over 15 amino acids. The CDR3 reads CASSKLGRVDQPQHF. The CDR3 nucleotides are TGTGCCAGCAGCAAGTTGGGCAGGGTCGATCAGCCCCAGCATTTT.

J is TRBJ1-1 and V is TRBV6-4; 9 positions match TRBD1. The CDR3 runs to 13 residues. Germline trimming cut 6 bases from V and 8 bases from J; bases unmatched to any gene: 7. The germline V gene encodes CDR1 MRHNA and CDR2 SNTAGT. As DNA, the CDR3 is TGTGCCAGCAGAGAGCCCGGGACAGGGGAAGCTTTCTTT. Translated, it gives CASREPGTGEAFF.

CDR3 loop: CASRADEAYEQYF. As DNA, the CDR3 is TGTGCCAGCAGGGCGGACGAAGCCTACGAGCAGTACTTC. V and J are TRBV19 and TRBJ2-7, with D possibly TRBD1 on 5 matching bases. Germline V gene lookup returns CDR1 LNHDA and CDR2 SQIVND (reference sequence). The CDR3 loop spans 13 amino acids. V was pared by 9 bases and J by 2 bases, with 14 bases between.

The rearrangement links TRBV10-3 to TRBJ2-1; 9 bases line up with TRBD1. The V gene end was trimmed by 0 bases and the J gene end by 4 bases; junction bases not matched to a gene: 4. The CDR3 contains 16 residues. CDR1 is ENHRY, CDR2 SYGVKD, per germline. The CDR3 protein is CAISESAGQGYNEQFF. CDR3 bases: TGTGCCATCAGTGAGTCAGCCGGACAGGGGTACAATGAGCAGTTCTTC.

V and J are TRBV18 and TRBJ1-4, with D possibly TRBD1 on 5 matching bases. The germline V gene has CDR1 KGHSH and CDR2 LQKENI. The CDR3 contains 15 residues. The V end lost 3 bases, the J end lost 0 bases, and 8 bases lay between the germline ends. The CDR3 loop reads CASSPQGTTNEKLFF. DNA for the CDR3: TGTGCCAGCTCACCTCAGGGAACAACTAATGAAAAACTGTTTTTT.

The chain carries TRBV4-1 and TRBJ1-1; D gene unclear. The V end lost 0 bases, the J end lost 0 bases, and 8 bases lay between the germline ends. CDR1 and CDR2 (germline): MGHRA, YSYEKL. CDR3 length equals 15 residues. The CDR3 bases are TGCGCCAGCAGCCAAGAGCAGGCTATGAACACTGAAGCTTTCTTT. This codes for CASSQEQAMNTEAFF.

The genes are TRBV5-1 and TRBJ1-2; 7 bases fit TRBD1. The CDR3 length is 14 residues. Unmatched junction bases numbered 6, after V lost 1 base and J lost 6 bases. The germline gives CDR1 SGHRS, CDR2 YFSETQ. This chain's CDR3 is CASSLTQGFDGYTF. The CDR3 DNA reads as TGCGCCAGCAGCTTGACACAGGGGTTCGATGGCTACACCTTC.

This clone was seen just once. V usage is TRBV28 and J usage is TRBJ2-1; TRBD2 matches at 10 bases. The CDR3 runs to 15 residues. The V and J ends lost 7 bases and 5 bases, in that order; junction bases with no gene match: 8. Germline V gene sequence: CDR1 MDHEN, CDR2 SYDVKM. CDR3: CASTRATSGNNEQFF. In nucleotides, the CDR3 is TGTGCCAGCACCCGAGCAACTAGCGGGAACAATGAGCAGTTCTTC.

V usage is TRBV6-6 and J usage is TRBJ2-5; 7 bases map to TRBD2. The germline CDR1 and CDR2 sequences are MNHNY and SVGAGI (reference sequence). The CDR3 extends over 15 amino acids. Germline trimming cut 0 bases from V and 9 bases from J; bases unmatched to any gene: 10. CDR3 amino acids: CASSYSRGEVAAQYF. Here the CDR3 DNA reads TGTGCCAGCAGTTACTCTCGGGGGGAGGTTGCGGCCCAGTACTTC.

The chain combines TRBV6-6 with TRBJ1-3, with D possibly TRBD1 on 5 matching bases. Germline CDR1 MNHNY, CDR2 SVGAGI (reference sequence). V was clipped by 6 bases and J by 0 bases, with 15 bases between them. The CDR3 loop spans 16 amino acids. DNA for the CDR3: TGTGCCAGCAGCCCGGGTATCGGGGGCTCTGGAAACACCATATATTTT. As protein: CASSPGIGGSGNTIYF.

The chain has TRBV5-1 and TRBJ1-1; 10 nucleotides align to TRBD1. Looked up from germline, CDR1 is SGHRS and CDR2 is YFSETQ. CDR3 length equals 15 residues. Losses at the gene ends were 4 bases for V and 1 base for J; bases not matched to a gene: 4. CDR3 nucleotides: TGCGCCAGCAGCAAAGGACAGGGGGGGAACACTGAAGCTTTCTTT. Encoded protein: CASSKGQGGNTEAFF. Supplemented by reference TRBV5-1 and TRBJ1-1, the full variable domain reads KAGVTQTPRYLIKTRGQQVTLSCSPISGHRSVSWYQQTPGQGLQFLFEYFSETQRNKGNFPGRFSGRQFSNSRSEMNVSTLELGDSALYLCASSKGQGGNTEAFFGQGTRLTVV.

The V gene is TRBV5-8, the J gene TRBJ2-5; TRBD1 aligns across 10 bases. The CDR3 loop spans 14 amino acids. CDR1 and CDR2 (germline): SGHTS, YDEGEE. V shed 4 bases, J shed 4 bases, and the junction held 4 bases outside the gene matches. Here the CDR3 reads CASSPTGGGETQYF. The CDR3 DNA reads as TGTGCCAGCAGCCCGACAGGGGGCGGAGAGACCCAGTACTTC.

The V call is TRBV7-2, the J call TRBJ1-1, with D maybe TRBD1 (6 bases). The CDR3 runs to 13 residues. Germline V gives CDR1 SGHTA, CDR2 FQGNSA. V lost 8 bases and J 6 bases, leaving 16 bases between the germline ends. The CDR3 region is CASGLQGSAEAFF. DNA of the CDR3: TGTGCCAGCGGCCTACAGGGTTCGGCTGAAGCTTTCTTT.

The gene calls are TRBV2 and TRBJ2-7; 9 bases fit TRBD1. The germline gives CDR1 SNHLY, CDR2 FYNNEI. J gave up 0 bases and V 7 bases, and 4 bases lay outside the gene matches. CDR3 length: 14 residues. The CDR3 nucleotides read TGTGCCAGCATGCGACAGGGGGACTCCTACGAGCAGTACTTC. Protein product: CASMRQGDSYEQYF. The full variable domain, rest sourced from reference TRBV2 and TRBJ2-7, is EPEVTQTPSHQVTQMGQEVILRCVPISNHLYFYWYRQILGQKVEFLVSFYNNEISEKSEIFDDQFSVERPDGSNFTLKIRSTKLEDSAMYFCASMRQGDSYEQYFGPGTRLTVT.

V gene TRBV11-2 combines with J gene TRBJ1-4, with D unclear. Germline assignment: CDR1 SGHAT and CDR2 FQNNGV. Between the trimmed V and J ends, which lost 4 bases and 0 bases, there was a span of 9 bases. This CDR3 comprises 15 residues. Written as DNA, the CDR3 is TGTGCCAGCAGCTCTGTCGGTGCAACTAATGAAAAACTGTTTTTT. This sequence encodes CASSSVGATNEKLFF.

The chain joins TRBV10-2 to TRBJ2-3, with 8 bases that match TRBD2. This CDR3 is built from 16 residues. Losses at the gene ends were 3 bases for V and 4 bases for J; bases not matched to a gene: 9. Germline-derived CDR1 and CDR2 are WSHSY and SAAADI. The CDR3 here is CASSDSQLAVPDTQYF. CDR3 DNA sequence: TGCGCCAGCAGTGACTCACAACTAGCGGTTCCAGATACGCAGTATTTT.

J is TRBJ2-1 and V is TRBV3-1 (or the pseudogene TRBV3-2); perhaps TRBD2 as D (6 bases). Germline assignment: CDR1 LGHDT and CDR2 YNNKEL (reference sequence). The germline V and J ends were trimmed by 4 bases and 1 base, with 8 bases remaining between them. This CDR3 has 14 residues. CDR3 sequence (DNA): TGTGCCAGCAGCCGGGACTTTTCCTACAATGAGCAGTTCTTC. Its translation is CASSRDFSYNEQFF.

This clone was seen more than once but under ten times. This sequence joins TRBV5-1 and TRBJ2-2; 9 nucleotides align to TRBD1. CDR1 is SGHRS and CDR2 is YFSETQ in the germline V gene. V gave up 2 bases and J gave up 5 bases; unmatched junction bases: 4. This CDR3 is 15 amino acids long. Here the CDR3 reads CASSLQGARTGELFF. Written as DNA, the CDR3 is TGCGCCAGCAGCTTACAGGGGGCGCGAACCGGGGAGCTGTTTTTT. Together with reference TRBV5-1 and TRBJ2-2, the CDR3 gives the full variable domain: KAGVTQTPRYLIKTRGQQVTLSCSPISGHRSVSWYQQTPGQGLQFLFEYFSETQRNKGNFPGRFSGRQFSNSRSEMNVSTLELGDSALYLCASSLQGARTGELFFGEGSRLTVL.

V usage is TRBV11-3 and J usage is TRBJ2-7, with a possible D match to TRBD1 (5 bases). V was pared by 1 base and J by 0 bases, with 10 bases between. Germline assignment: CDR1 SGHNT and CDR2 YENEEA. The CDR3 extends over 15 amino acids. This CDR3 is CASSLGQGSSYEQYF. The CDR3 coding sequence is TGTGCCAGCAGCTTAGGGCAGGGCAGCTCCTACGAGCAGTACTTC.

V is TRBV18 and J is TRBJ2-7, with 7 bases fitting TRBD1. From germline, CDR1 is KGHSH and CDR2 LQKENI. J lost 3 bases, V lost 3 bases, and 8 bases had no gene match. The CDR3 has 15 amino acids. CDR3 bases: TGTGCCAGCTCACCTTCGGGACAGACAAGCTACGAGCAGTACTTC. Translated, it gives CASSPSGQTSYEQYF. Full variable domain (remainder filled in from reference TRBV18 and TRBJ2-7): NAGVMQNPRHLVRRRGQEARLRCSPMKGHSHVYWYRQLPEEGLKFMVYLQKENIIDESGMPKERFSAEFPKEGPSILRIQQVVRGDSAAYFCASSPSGQTSYEQYFGPGTRLTVT.

The chain is built from TRBV11-2 and TRBJ1-1; D is unresolved. Trimming stripped 1 base from V and 1 base from J, with 13 bases between. From germline, CDR1 is SGHAT and CDR2 FQNNGV. This CDR3 region has 16 residues. For the CDR3, the DNA is TGTGCCAGCAGCTTAGTTTTTAGGAGGAGGAACACTGAAGCTTTCTTT. It is translated as CASSLVFRRRNTEAFF.

This clone was detected once. The chain uses TRBV5-5 and TRBJ2-7; 7 nucleotides align to TRBD1. This CDR3 spans 15 amino acids. V lost 1 base, J lost 2 bases, and 6 bases stayed unmatched. Germline V gene lookup returns CDR1 SGHKS and CDR2 YYEKEE (reference sequence). The CDR3 coding sequence is TGTGCCAGCAGCTTGAGAACAGGGGATCCCTACGAGCAGTACTTC. This gives the protein CASSLRTGDPYEQYF. Variable domain in full (rest from reference TRBV5-5 and TRBJ2-7): DAGVTQSPTHLIKTRGQQVTLRCSPISGHKSVSWYQQVLGQGPQFIFQYYEKEERGRGNFPDRFSARQFPNYSSELNVNALLLGDSALYLCASSLRTGDPYEQYFGPGTRLTVT.

This clone was recorded once. The chain employs TRBV7-9 and TRBJ1-4; TRBD1 matches at 7 bases. This CDR3 has 16 residues. The junction had 10 bases not matched to a gene; V was cut back by 1 base and J by 8 bases. Germline-derived CDR1 and CDR2 are SEHNR and FQNEAQ (reference sequence). The CDR3 DNA sequence: TGTGCCAGCAGCTTAGAATCGTGGACAGGAAGAGAAAAACTGTTTTTT. Amino acids: CASSLESWTGREKLFF.

The genes are TRBV28 and TRBJ2-7; weak D call: TRBD2 (7 bases). CDR1 and CDR2 (germline): MDHEN, SYDVKM. The length of the CDR3 is 14 residues. V dropped 5 bases and J dropped 3 bases, with 14 bases sitting between them. The CDR3 reads CASSPLGGGYEQYF. The CDR3 DNA reads TGTGCCAGCAGTCCCCTGGGAGGGGGCTACGAGCAGTACTTC.

This chain connects TRBV5-4 to TRBJ1-3; D is undetermined. Germline loops: CDR1 SGHNT, CDR2 YYREEE (reference sequence). This CDR3 is 15 amino acids long. V lost 4 bases and J 0 bases, leaving 11 bases between the germline ends. The CDR3 DNA sequence: TGTGCCAGCAGCACCGCAGTGAACTCTGGAAACACCATATATTTT. Its translation is CASSTAVNSGNTIYF.

This chain links TRBV6-4 with TRBJ1-5; tentatively, D is TRBD1 (5 bases). The CDR3 contains 16 residues. V was cut by 6 bases and J by 0 bases, with 15 bases left in between. Per germline, CDR1 MRHNA and CDR2 SNTAGT. The chain's CDR3 is CASSPTVNYSNQPQHF. The CDR3 region has the DNA TGTGCCAGCAGCCCGACAGTAAACTATAGCAATCAGCCCCAGCATTTT.

The chain joins TRBV19 to TRBJ2-7; TRBD2 is a possible D gene (7 bases). CDR3 length: 12 residues. The V end was cut by 3 bases, the J end by 6 bases, with 9 bases between. Germline CDR1 LNHDA, CDR2 SQIVND (reference sequence). Here the CDR3 DNA reads TGTGCCAGTAGTATCGGGGGGCCCGAGCAGTACTTC. It encodes CASSIGGPEQYF.

The rearrangement joins TRBV11-2 to TRBJ2-2; D possibly corresponds to TRBD1 (6 bases). The germline gives CDR1 SGHAT, CDR2 FQNNGV. The CDR3 totals 17 residues. Trimming removed 2 bases at V and 5 bases at J, with 18 bases between. The CDR3 DNA is TGTGCCAGCAGCTTAAACGCAGGGGCCGCCGGGACCGGGGAGCTGTTTTTT. This sequence encodes CASSLNAGAAGTGELFF.

The gene calls are TRBV4-2 and TRBJ2-2; a possible D gene is TRBD2 (7 bases). Trimming shortened V by 0 bases and J by 5 bases, and 19 bases separated the two germline ends. The germline CDR1 and CDR2 sequences are LGHNA and YNFKEQ. The CDR3 sequence is 18 residues long. CDR3 in DNA: TGTGCCAGCAGCCAAGATTCTTGGGGGGGGGCCCGGACCGGGGAGCTGTTTTTT. Protein: CASSQDSWGGARTGELFF.